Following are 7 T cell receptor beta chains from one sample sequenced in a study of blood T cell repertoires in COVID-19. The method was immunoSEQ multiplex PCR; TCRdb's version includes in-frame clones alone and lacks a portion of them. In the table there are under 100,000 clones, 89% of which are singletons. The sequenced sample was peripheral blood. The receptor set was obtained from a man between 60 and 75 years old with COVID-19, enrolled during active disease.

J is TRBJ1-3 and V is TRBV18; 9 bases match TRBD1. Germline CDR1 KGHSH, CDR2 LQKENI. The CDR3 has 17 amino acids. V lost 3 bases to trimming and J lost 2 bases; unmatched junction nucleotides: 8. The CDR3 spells CASSPFSRTGAGNTIYF. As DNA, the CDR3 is TGTGCCAGCTCACCGTTTTCCCGGACAGGGGCTGGAAACACCATATATTTT.

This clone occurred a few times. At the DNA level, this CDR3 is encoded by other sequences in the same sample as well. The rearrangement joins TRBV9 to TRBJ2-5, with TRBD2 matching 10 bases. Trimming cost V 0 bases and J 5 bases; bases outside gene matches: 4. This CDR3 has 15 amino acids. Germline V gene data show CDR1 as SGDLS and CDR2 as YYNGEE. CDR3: CASSVGLAGEETQYF. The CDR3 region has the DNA TGTGCCAGCAGCGTAGGGCTAGCGGGGGAGGAGACCCAGTACTTC.

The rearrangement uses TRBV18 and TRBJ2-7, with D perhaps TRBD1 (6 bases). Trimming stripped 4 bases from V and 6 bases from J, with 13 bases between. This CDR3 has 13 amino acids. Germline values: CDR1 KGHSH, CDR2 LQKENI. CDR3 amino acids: CASSHTGTTEQYF. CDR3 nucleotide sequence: TGTGCCAGCTCACATACCGGGACAACCGAGCAGTACTTC.

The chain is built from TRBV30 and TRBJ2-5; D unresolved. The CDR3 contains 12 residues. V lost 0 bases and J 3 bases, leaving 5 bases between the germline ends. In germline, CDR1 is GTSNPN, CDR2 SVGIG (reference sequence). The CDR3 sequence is CAWSVYEETQYF. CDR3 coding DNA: TGTGCCTGGAGTGTATATGAAGAGACCCAGTACTTC.

The chain's CDR3 is CASSLELSGMYNEQFF. The CDR3 DNA sequence: TGTGCCAGCAGCCTCGAGTTGAGCGGGATGTACAATGAGCAGTTCTTC. The J gene is TRBJ2-1, the V gene TRBV5-4, with 7 nucleotides matching TRBD2. The CDR3 length is 16 residues. V gave up 4 bases and J gave up 4 bases; unmatched junction bases: 11. Germline CDR1 is SGHNT and CDR2 is YYREEE (reference sequence). Variable domain in full (rest from reference TRBV5-4 and TRBJ2-1): ETGVTQSPTHLIKTRGQQVTLRCSSQSGHNTVSWYQQALGQGPQFIFQYYREEENGRGNFPPRFSGLQFPNYSSELNVNALELDDSALYLCASSLELSGMYNEQFFGPGTRLTVL.

The CDR3 DNA sequence: TGTGCCAGCAGCAAAGTGCGCAGGGGGCCGAACACCGGGGAGCTGTTTTTT. It yields the protein CASSKVRRGPNTGELFF. This chain uses TRBV21-1 with TRBJ2-2; the table's TRBD1 call for D was not verified on the DNA. TRBV21-1 is annotated as a pseudogene. This CDR3 has 17 residues.

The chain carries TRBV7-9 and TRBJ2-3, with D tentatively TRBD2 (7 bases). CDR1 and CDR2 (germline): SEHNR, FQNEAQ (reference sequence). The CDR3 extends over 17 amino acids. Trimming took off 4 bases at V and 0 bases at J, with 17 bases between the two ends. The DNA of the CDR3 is TGTGCCAGCAGCTCACCCCTCGGCGGGGGCAGCACAGATACGCAGTATTTT. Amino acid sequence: CASSSPLGGGSTDTQYF.